The clone carrying this TCR beta chain was seen a handful of times. Its antigen is not identified. This sample is part of a study of blood T cells in healthy people across ages. Study summary: About one barcoded beta molecule per two T cells was the capture yield of template switching. General observations from the study: Researchers judged that diversity estimates from one million T cells fell short of true values. Aged donors had fewer naive CD4+ cells and lower diversity than long-lived donors.

PCR was performed a second time for about 7 to 12 cycles using a sample-barcoded 5' primer and a J-beta primer mix. TCRdb itself ran the 5' RACE reads through MiXCR, one entry per CDR3 protein. The repertoire includes 2 million or so distinct CDR3 sequences, just under 50% of them detected once, and roughly 2% sits in the top ten. Donors each provided about 9.5 milliliters of peripheral blood. The CDR3 contains 16 residues. Germline V gene data show CDR1 as SGHRS and CDR2 as YFSETQ. Trimming left V 0 bases short and J 4 bases short, with 16 bases between. The TCR sequence derives from a woman in her forties in good health. The chain combines TRBV5-1 with TRBJ1-2; TRBD1 might be the D (5 bases). Sequencing was performed on blood. The CDR3: CASSLDPGRQTYGYTF. For the CDR3, the DNA is TGCGCCAGCAGCTTGGATCCTGGGCGACAGACCTATGGCTACACCTTC. Supplemented by reference TRBV5-1 and TRBJ1-2, the full variable domain reads KAGVTQTPRYLIKTRGQQVTLSCSPISGHRSVSWYQQTPGQGLQFLFEYFSETQRNKGNFPGRFSGRQFSNSRSEMNVSTLELGDSALYLCASSLDPGRQTYGYTFGSGTRLTVV.